These 14 T cell receptor beta chains were all obtained from the same sample, sequenced in a study of blood T cell repertoires in COVID-19. Method: immunoSEQ multiplex PCR; TCRdb's copy keeps in-frame clones and lacks some. The table records a few hundred thousand clones, approximately 85% of them present only once. The sample consisted of PBMCs or T cells enriched from blood (not recorded which). These TCRs come from a woman aged 45-60 years who had recovered from COVID-19.

The rearrangement links TRBV2 to TRBJ2-6; D remains ambiguous. CDR3 size: 15 residues. The V and J ends lost 5 bases and 0 bases respectively, with 8 bases between them. From germline, CDR1 is SNHLY and CDR2 FYNNEI. Written as DNA, the CDR3 is TGTGCCAGCAGTTCTGCAGTCTCTGGGGCCAACGTCCTGACTTTC. Amino acid sequence: CASSSAVSGANVLTF.

The V call is TRBV19, the J call TRBJ1-2; 8 nucleotides match TRBD1. Losses at the gene ends were 6 bases for V and 6 bases for J; bases not matched to a gene: 6. Germline V gives CDR1 LNHDA, CDR2 SQIVND (reference sequence). The length of the CDR3 is 13 residues. Here the CDR3 DNA reads TGTGCCAGTAGCCAGACAGGGGAGGATGGCTACACCTTC. Translating it yields CASSQTGEDGYTF.

The chain links TRBV9 to TRBJ1-1, with D perhaps TRBD1 (6 bases). The V end lost 4 bases, the J end lost 1 base, and 11 bases lay between the germline ends. Germline V gives CDR1 SGDLS, CDR2 YYNGEE. This CDR3 is built from 14 residues. CDR3 DNA sequence: TGTGCCAGCAGCCCCCGGACAGCGAACACTGAAGCTTTCTTT. Translation gives CASSPRTANTEAFF.

This clone was seen a few times. The rearrangement joins TRBV27 to TRBJ2-3; 7 bases align to TRBD1. The length of the CDR3 is 15 residues. V dropped 5 bases and J dropped 2; count of bases not matched to a gene: 7. Germline CDR1 is MNHEY and CDR2 is SMNVEV (reference sequence). CDR3 coding DNA: TGTGCCAGCAGTCCACAGGGGTGGGTCACAGATACGCAGTATTTT. Encoded protein: CASSPQGWVTDTQYF.

The CDR3 DNA is TGTGCCAGCAGCCTGACAGGGGCCCTGAACACTGAAGCTTTCTTT. The encoded protein is CASSLTGALNTEAFF. This sequence joins TRBV28 and TRBJ1-1; 8 bases agree with TRBD1. The CDR3 spans 15 residues. V lost 6 bases, J lost 0 bases, and 6 bases stayed unmatched. The germline V gene has CDR1 MDHEN and CDR2 SYDVKM.

The J gene is TRBJ2-2, the V gene TRBV3-1 (or the pseudogene TRBV3-2), with TRBD1 as a possible D gene (6 bases). Germline CDR1 reads LGHDT; CDR2 reads YNNKEL (reference sequence). V was trimmed by 6 bases and J by 1 base, leaving 9 bases between them. The CDR3 length is 14 residues. Here the CDR3 reads CASRPQGNTGELFF. The CDR3 region has the DNA TGTGCCAGCAGACCACAGGGGAACACCGGGGAGCTGTTTTTT.

This clone has a handful of counts. The J gene is TRBJ1-1, the V gene TRBV7-8; 8 nucleotides line up with TRBD1. This CDR3 is 17 amino acids long. The J segment lost 5 bases and the V segment lost 1 base, leaving 12 bases of the junction unmatched. Germline loops: CDR1 SGHVS, CDR2 FQNEAQ. The DNA for the CDR3 is TGTGCCAGCAGCTTAGTCCCAATCTCGACAGGGGATACTGAAGCTTTCTTT. Translated: CASSLVPISTGDTEAFF.

V is TRBV18 and J is TRBJ2-1; no reliable D call. V lost 2 bases, J lost 4 bases, and 15 bases lay in between. Germline V gives CDR1 KGHSH, CDR2 LQKENI. The length of the CDR3 is 16 residues. The CDR3 DNA reads TGTGCCAGCTCACCAAGTAACCACTTACGATACAATGAGCAGTTCTTC. Translating gives CASSPSNHLRYNEQFF.

The gene calls are TRBV28 and TRBJ2-5; no firm D call. The length of the CDR3 is 13 residues. The germline V gene has CDR1 MDHEN and CDR2 SYDVKM. V lost 3 bases, J lost 7 bases, and 12 bases lay in between. CDR3 in DNA: TGTGCCAGCAGTTTCCCCCCGCGTGGGACCCAGTACTTC. Protein: CASSFPPRGTQYF.

This chain connects TRBV5-4 to TRBJ2-7; no definite D call. Trimming removed 0 bases at V and 3 bases at J, with 7 bases between. Per the germline V gene, CDR1 is SGHNT and CDR2 is YYREEE (reference sequence). This CDR3 comprises 13 residues. CDR3 DNA: TGTGCCAGCAGCTTGGGCGGTAACTACGAGCAGTACTTC. Its translation: CASSLGGNYEQYF.

The chain couples TRBV27 to TRBJ2-7; D remains ambiguous. The germline V and J ends were trimmed by 6 bases and 2 bases, with 17 bases remaining between them. The length of the CDR3 is 15 residues. Per germline, CDR1 MNHEY and CDR2 SMNVEV (reference sequence). The CDR3 protein is CASRMTLSNPYEQYF. The CDR3 bases are TGTGCCAGCAGGATGACTCTATCAAATCCCTACGAGCAGTACTTC.

This chain links TRBV29-1 with TRBJ2-3, with 10 bases fitting TRBD2. Germline-derived CDR1 and CDR2 are SQVTM and ANQGSEA. The CDR3 is 14 residues long. The junction had 8 bases not matched to a gene; V was cut back by 8 bases and J by 3 bases. CDR3 coding DNA: TGCAGCACCAGCGGGAGGGGAGGGACAGATACGCAGTATTTT. Its translation: CSTSGRGGTDTQYF.

The chain uses TRBV28 and TRBJ1-5; a weak D match, TRBD1 (5 bases). V lost 3 bases, J lost 4 bases, and 7 bases lay in between. Germline loops: CDR1 MDHEN, CDR2 SYDVKM. The length of the CDR3 is 13 residues. In DNA, the CDR3 is TGTGCCAGCAGTTTGACAGCTAATCAGCCCCAGCATTTT. It is translated as CASSLTANQPQHF.

The chain is built from TRBV11-2 and TRBJ2-1; perhaps TRBD1 as D (5 bases). Germline loops: CDR1 SGHAT, CDR2 FQNNGV. CDR3 length equals 13 residues. The V end was cut by 3 bases, the J end by 7 bases, with 10 bases between. The CDR3 loop is CASSLARANEQFF. The CDR3 DNA follows: TGTGCCAGCAGCTTGGCCAGGGCAAATGAGCAGTTCTTC.